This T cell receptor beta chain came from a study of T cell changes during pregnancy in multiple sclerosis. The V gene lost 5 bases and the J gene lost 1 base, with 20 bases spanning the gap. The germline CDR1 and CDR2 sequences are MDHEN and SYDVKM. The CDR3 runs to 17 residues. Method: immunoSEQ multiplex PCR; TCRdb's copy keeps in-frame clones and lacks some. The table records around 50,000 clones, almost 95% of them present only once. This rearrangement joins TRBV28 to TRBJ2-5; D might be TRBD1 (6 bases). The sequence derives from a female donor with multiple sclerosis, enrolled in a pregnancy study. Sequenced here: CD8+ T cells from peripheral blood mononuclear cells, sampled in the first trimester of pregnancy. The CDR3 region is CASSGGGQVVGQETQYF. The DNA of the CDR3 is TGTGCCAGCAGTGGGGGCGGGCAGGTGGTGGGCCAAGAGACCCAGTACTTC.